The 24 T cell receptor beta chains listed next were all sequenced from one sample in a study of blood T cell repertoires in COVID-19. Sequenced by immunoSEQ multiplex PCR; TCRdb stores in-frame clones only, minus some. The table records more than 150,000 clones, around nine tenths of them present only once. Source material: peripheral blood. These receptors were taken from a woman aged 18-30 years who had recovered from COVID-19.

J is TRBJ1-2 and V is TRBV4-3, with D unclear. The germline V gene encodes CDR1 LGHNA and CDR2 YSLEER. Trimming removed 0 bases at V and 4 bases at J, with 12 bases between. CDR3 size: 15 residues. CDR3 sequence (DNA): TGCGCCAGCAGCCAAGATCGACCCGGCGGCTATGGCTACACCTTC. Amino acids: CASSQDRPGGYGYTF.

V is TRBV11-2 and J is TRBJ2-1, with D possibly matching TRBD2 (5 bases). Per the germline V gene, CDR1 is SGHAT and CDR2 is FQNNGV. Trimming stripped 0 bases from V and 5 bases from J, with 11 bases between. CDR3 size: 15 residues. CDR3: CASSLERVTNNEQFF. The CDR3 bases are TGTGCCAGCAGCTTAGAGAGGGTAACTAACAATGAGCAGTTCTTC. Full variable domain (outside the CDR3, taken from reference TRBV11-2 and TRBJ2-1): EAGVAQSPRYKIIEKRQSVAFWCNPISGHATLYWYQQILGQGPKLLIQFQNNGVVDDSQLPKDRFSAERLKGVDSTLKIQPAKLEDSAVYLCASSLERVTNNEQFFGPGTRLTVL.

This chain connects TRBV7-3 to TRBJ2-4; TRBD2 matches at 9 bases. Germline CDR1 is SGHTA and CDR2 is FQGTGA. The CDR3 runs to 15 residues. V lost 0 bases and J lost 8; bases outside the gene matches: 5. In nucleotides, the CDR3 is TGTGCCAGCAGCTTAACCGGGACTAGCTCAGACATTCAGTACTTC. This encodes CASSLTGTSSDIQYF.

The chain employs TRBV19 and TRBJ1-1, with 8 bases aligning to TRBD1. Unmatched junction bases numbered 7, after V lost 3 bases and J lost 7 bases. Germline assignment: CDR1 LNHDA and CDR2 SQIVND (reference sequence). This CDR3 has 14 amino acids. CDR3 DNA sequence: TGTGCCAGTAGTATCTTCACCGGGACAGGTGAAGCTTTCTTT. This gives the protein CASSIFTGTGEAFF.

The rearrangement uses TRBV5-1 and TRBJ2-2; the match to TRBD1 covers 8 bases. The CDR3 runs 16 residues. CDR1 and CDR2 (germline): SGHRS, YFSETQ. V trimming: 1 base; J trimming: 4 bases; junction bases outside the gene matches: 6. The CDR3, as DNA: TGCGCCAGCAGCTTGAGTCCCACAGGGGGCACCGGGGAGCTGTTTTTT. This codes for CASSLSPTGGTGELFF.

The chain is built from TRBV6-5 and TRBJ1-2, with 8 bases matching TRBD1. The length of the CDR3 is 14 residues. In germline, CDR1 is MNHEY, CDR2 SVGAGI. V gave up 6 bases and J gave up 5 bases; unmatched junction bases: 8. The CDR3 sequence is CASRGQGAPYGYTF. CDR3 coding DNA: TGTGCCAGCAGGGGGCAGGGGGCCCCTTATGGCTACACCTTC.

The chain uses TRBV2 and TRBJ1-6; 12 positions match TRBD1. V lost 6 bases to trimming and J lost 7 bases; unmatched junction nucleotides: 7. CDR1 is SNHLY and CDR2 is FYNNEI in the germline V gene. The CDR3 totals 16 residues. CDR3 loop: CASRPGQGAGNSPLHF. In nucleotides, the CDR3 is TGTGCCAGCAGGCCGGGACAGGGGGCTGGGAATTCACCCCTCCACTTT.

V and J are TRBV4-3 and TRBJ1-6; possibly TRBD1 for D (5 bases). Germline V CDR1 and CDR2: LGHNA, YSLEER. V was clipped by 8 bases and J by 7 bases, with 12 bases between them. The CDR3 is 13 amino acids. This CDR3 is CASSRGGNSPLHF. In DNA form, the CDR3 reads TGCGCCAGCTCCCGGGGGGGGAATTCACCCCTCCACTTT.

The CDR3 coding sequence is TGTGCCAGCAGCTTTAGCGGGAGGGCCGAGCAGTACGTC. This encodes CASSFSGRAEQYV. The gene calls are TRBV3-1 (or the pseudogene TRBV3-2) and TRBJ2-7, with TRBD2 identical over 11 bases. The CDR3 runs to 13 residues. CDR1 is LGHDT, CDR2 YNNKEL, per germline (reference sequence). V gave up 5 bases and J gave up 6 bases; unmatched junction bases: 3.

The chain is built from TRBV10-3 and TRBJ2-2, with unresolved D. Germline V gene lookup returns CDR1 ENHRY and CDR2 SYGVKD. V lost 3 bases, J lost 2 bases, and 7 bases lay in between. This CDR3 region has 14 residues. This chain's CDR3 is CAISDVGNTGELFF. The CDR3 DNA is TGTGCCATCAGTGATGTGGGCAACACCGGGGAGCTGTTTTTT.

This chain connects TRBV7-8 to TRBJ1-6; D unclear. This CDR3 is 18 amino acids long. V dropped 1 base and J dropped 0 bases, with 13 bases sitting between them. Germline V gives CDR1 SGHVS, CDR2 FQNEAQ. CDR3 DNA: TGTGCCAGCAGCTTAGGAGGCGTTCAGAGCTCCTATAATTCACCCCTCCACTTT. It translates to CASSLGGVQSSYNSPLHF.

The CDR3 DNA is TGTGCCAGCAGCTTTCGAGGGGGCCCAAGCACAGATACGCAGTATTTT. Protein sequence: CASSFRGGPSTDTQYF. The chain recombines TRBV5-4 with TRBJ2-3; 7 bases align to TRBD1. The CDR3 length is 16 residues. V shed 2 bases and J 0 bases; nucleotides not matched to a gene: 6. Germline CDR1 reads SGHNT; CDR2 reads YYREEE (reference sequence).

The chain uses TRBV19 and TRBJ2-7; the D gene is possibly TRBD1 (5 bases). CDR3 length: 13 residues. Germline-derived CDR1 and CDR2 are LNHDA and SQIVND (reference sequence). The germline V and J ends were trimmed by 5 bases and 6 bases, with 14 bases remaining between them. The CDR3 loop reads CASSLAQGTEQYV. The CDR3 nucleotides read TGTGCCAGTAGTCTCGCCCAGGGAACCGAGCAGTACGTC.

CDR3 amino acids: CASSVLRGGGDTQYF. For the CDR3, the DNA is TGTGCCAGCAGCGTTCTGCGGGGGGGCGGAGATACGCAGTATTTT. The rearrangement links TRBV9 to TRBJ2-3; TRBD2 agrees at 9 bases. Germline values: CDR1 SGDLS, CDR2 YYNGEE. V shed 2 bases, J shed 5 bases, and the junction held 6 bases outside the gene matches. The CDR3 spans 15 residues. The variable domain in full, completed from reference TRBV9 and TRBJ2-3, reads DSGVTQTPKHLITATGQRVTLRCSPRSGDLSVYWYQQSLDQGLQFLIQYYNGEERAKGNILERFSAQQFPDLHSELNLSSLELGDSALYFCASSVLRGGGDTQYFGPGTRLTVL.

This chain links TRBV3-1 (or the pseudogene TRBV3-2) with TRBJ2-7; tentative D call: TRBD1 (6 bases). This CDR3 spans 16 amino acids. The V gene lost 0 bases and the J gene lost 2 bases, with 14 bases spanning the gap. Germline assignment: CDR1 LGHDT and CDR2 YNNKEL (reference sequence). In DNA, the CDR3 is TGTGCCAGCAGCCAAGACCTACAGGGTGCGCCCTACGAGCAGTACTTC. Encoded protein: CASSQDLQGAPYEQYF.

The genes are TRBV2 and TRBJ1-1, with 7 bases aligning to TRBD1. Germline CDR1 is SNHLY and CDR2 is FYNNEI. The length of the CDR3 is 14 residues. Trimming took 6 bases from V and 4 from J; bases not matched to a gene: 8. As DNA, the CDR3 is TGTGCCAGCAGCCGGCAGGGGGACGTCACTGAAGCTTTCTTT. It translates to CASSRQGDVTEAFF.

This clone was seen a handful of times. This sequence joins TRBV19 and TRBJ2-3; 9 bases fit TRBD2. V gave up 5 bases and J gave up 3 bases; unmatched junction bases: 9. Germline loops: CDR1 LNHDA, CDR2 SQIVND (reference sequence). The CDR3 sequence is 16 residues long. The CDR3 DNA reads as TGTGCCAGTAGTGCCATAGCGGGAGTTGGGACAGATACGCAGTATTTT. Residues: CASSAIAGVGTDTQYF.

Concerning this clone: One end of the junction does not line up with germline, which may come from a read error. The rearrangement links TRBV6-2 or TRBV6-3 to TRBJ2-1, with 7 bases matching TRBD2. Germline V gene lookup returns CDR1 MNHEY and CDR2 SVGEGT. CDR3 length: 16 amino acids. The CDR3 is CASSYSGTKVYNEQFF. In nucleotides, the CDR3 is TGTGCCAGCAGCTACTCCGGGACTAAGGTCTACAATGAGCAGTTCTTC.

V and J are TRBV11-2 and TRBJ1-1; 7 bases fit TRBD1. V gave up 5 bases and J gave up 0 bases; unmatched junction bases: 6. Germline CDR1 SGHAT, CDR2 FQNNGV. The CDR3 has 15 residues. Here the CDR3 reads CASSPGTELNTEAFF. CDR3 in DNA: TGTGCCAGCAGCCCTGGGACAGAATTGAACACTGAAGCTTTCTTT.

The CDR3 sequence: CASSQVWAGGGGELFF. The CDR3 region has the DNA TGCGCCAGCAGCCAAGTATGGGCAGGGGGCGGCGGGGAGCTGTTTTTT. The V gene is TRBV4-3, the J gene TRBJ2-2; TRBD1 matches at 8 bases. CDR3 size: 16 residues. V shed 1 base and J 7 bases; nucleotides not matched to a gene: 8. Per germline, CDR1 LGHNA and CDR2 YSLEER.

This chain's CDR3 is CASGSGSSTDTQYF. The CDR3, as DNA: TGTGCCAGCGGAAGCGGGAGTAGCACAGATACGCAGTATTTT. The genes are TRBV27 and TRBJ2-3, with TRBD2 matching over 8 bases. J was trimmed by 0 bases and V by 8 bases; bases with no gene match: 4. The germline V gene has CDR1 MNHEY and CDR2 SMNVEV (reference sequence). The CDR3 length is 14 residues.

The CDR3 DNA reads as TGTGCCAGCAGCCCAGGGACTAGCGGGAGGTCGGCCGGGGAGCTGTTTTTT. Its protein is CASSPGTSGRSAGELFF. The V and J genes are TRBV9 and TRBJ2-2; 15 positions match TRBD2. In germline, CDR1 is SGDLS, CDR2 YYNGEE. V shed 4 bases and J 6 bases; nucleotides not matched to a gene: 7. This CDR3 spans 17 amino acids. The complete variable domain, with remaining parts taken from reference TRBV9 and TRBJ2-2, reads DSGVTQTPKHLITATGQRVTLRCSPRSGDLSVYWYQQSLDQGLQFLIQYYNGEERAKGNILERFSAQQFPDLHSELNLSSLELGDSALYFCASSPGTSGRSAGELFFGEGSRLTVL.

This clone came up many times. The rearrangement links TRBV18 to TRBJ1-1; D may be TRBD1 (6 bases). Per the germline V gene, CDR1 is KGHSH and CDR2 is LQKENI. The V and J ends lost 4 bases and 1 base respectively, with 22 bases between them. The CDR3 is made up of 18 amino acids. For the CDR3, the DNA is TGTGCCAGCTCACGGTCCTTGGGCAACCGGGACAAGAACACTGAAGCTTTCTTT. It translates to CASSRSLGNRDKNTEAFF.

This clone was observed a handful of times. The J gene is TRBJ2-6, the V gene TRBV7-8; D may be TRBD1 (6 bases). CDR1 SGHVS and CDR2 FQNEAQ come from the germline V gene. This CDR3 has 17 amino acids. Trimming took 5 bases from V and 0 from J, leaving 14 bases between them. The CDR3 bases are TGTGCCAGCAGCCCGAGGGACATGAGCTCTGGGGCCAACGTCCTGACTTTC. Translation: CASSPRDMSSGANVLTF.